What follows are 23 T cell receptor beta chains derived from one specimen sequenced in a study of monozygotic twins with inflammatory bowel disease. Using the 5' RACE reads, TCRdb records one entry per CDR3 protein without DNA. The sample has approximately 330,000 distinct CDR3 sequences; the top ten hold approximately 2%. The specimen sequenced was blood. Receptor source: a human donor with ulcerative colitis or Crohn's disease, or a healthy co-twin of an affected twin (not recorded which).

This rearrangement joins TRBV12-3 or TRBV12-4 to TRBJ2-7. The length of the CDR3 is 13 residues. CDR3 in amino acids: CASRRLSSYEQYF.

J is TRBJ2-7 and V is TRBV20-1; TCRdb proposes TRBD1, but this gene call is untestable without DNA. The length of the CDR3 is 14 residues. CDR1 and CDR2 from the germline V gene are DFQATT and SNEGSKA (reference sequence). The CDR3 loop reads CSASQSPSSYEQYF.

CDR3 amino acids: CASTVAGGYNEQFF. V and J are TRBV27 and TRBJ2-1; TCRdb picks TRBD2, but there is no DNA to check that call. The CDR3 is 14 residues long. The germline V gene encodes CDR1 MNHEY and CDR2 SMNVEV (reference sequence).

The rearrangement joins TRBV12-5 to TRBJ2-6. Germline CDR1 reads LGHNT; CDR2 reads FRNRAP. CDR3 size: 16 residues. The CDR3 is CASGLVLGSGANVLTF.

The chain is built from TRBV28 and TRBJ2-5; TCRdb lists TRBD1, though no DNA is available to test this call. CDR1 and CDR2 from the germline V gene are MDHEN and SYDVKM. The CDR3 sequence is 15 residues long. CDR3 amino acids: CASSTRQGVQETQYF. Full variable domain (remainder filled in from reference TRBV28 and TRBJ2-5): DVKVTQSSRYLVKRTGEKVFLECVQDMDHENMFWYRQDPGLGLRLIYFSYDVKMKEKGDIPEGYSVSREKKERFSLILESASTNQTSMYLCASSTRQGVQETQYFGPGTRLLVL.

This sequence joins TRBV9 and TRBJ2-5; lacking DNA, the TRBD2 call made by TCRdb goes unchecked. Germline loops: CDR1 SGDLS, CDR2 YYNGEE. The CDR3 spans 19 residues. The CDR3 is CASSVGPSGTSRPEETQYF.

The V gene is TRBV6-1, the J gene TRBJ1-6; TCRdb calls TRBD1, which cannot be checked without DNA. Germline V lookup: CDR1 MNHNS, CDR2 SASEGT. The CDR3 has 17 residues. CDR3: CASSEGQGITLRSPLHF.

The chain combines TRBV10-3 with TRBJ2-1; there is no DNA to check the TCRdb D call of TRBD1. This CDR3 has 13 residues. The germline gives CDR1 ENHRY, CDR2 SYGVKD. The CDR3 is CATYTRDYNEQFF.

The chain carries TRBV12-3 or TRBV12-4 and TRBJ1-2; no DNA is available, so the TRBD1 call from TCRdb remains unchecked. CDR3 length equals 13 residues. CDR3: CASSADVPGGYTF.

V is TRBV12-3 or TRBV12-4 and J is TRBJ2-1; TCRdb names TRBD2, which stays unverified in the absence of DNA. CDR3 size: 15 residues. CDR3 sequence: CASSFVSGTYNEQFF.

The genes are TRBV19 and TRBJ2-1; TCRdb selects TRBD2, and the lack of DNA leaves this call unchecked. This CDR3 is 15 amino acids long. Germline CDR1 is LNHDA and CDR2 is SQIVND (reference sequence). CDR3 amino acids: CASSIMGGSLGEQFF.

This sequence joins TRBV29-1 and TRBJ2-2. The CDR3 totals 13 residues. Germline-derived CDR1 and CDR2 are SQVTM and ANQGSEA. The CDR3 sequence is CSVDKTNTGELFF.

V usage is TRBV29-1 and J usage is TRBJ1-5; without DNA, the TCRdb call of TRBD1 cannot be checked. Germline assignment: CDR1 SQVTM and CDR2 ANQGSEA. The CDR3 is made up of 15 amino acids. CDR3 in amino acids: CSAGQGDIPNQPQHF.

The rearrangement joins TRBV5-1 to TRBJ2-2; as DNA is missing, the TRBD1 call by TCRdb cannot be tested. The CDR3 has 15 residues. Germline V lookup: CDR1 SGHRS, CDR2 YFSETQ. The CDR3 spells CASSPGDSNTGELFF.

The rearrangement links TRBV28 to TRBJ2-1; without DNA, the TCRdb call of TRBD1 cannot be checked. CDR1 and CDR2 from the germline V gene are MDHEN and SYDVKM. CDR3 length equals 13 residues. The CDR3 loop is CASRDGGGNEQFF.

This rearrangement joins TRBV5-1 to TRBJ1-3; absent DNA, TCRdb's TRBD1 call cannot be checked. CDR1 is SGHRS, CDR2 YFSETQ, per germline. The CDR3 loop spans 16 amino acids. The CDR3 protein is CASSQLTGGSGNTIYF.

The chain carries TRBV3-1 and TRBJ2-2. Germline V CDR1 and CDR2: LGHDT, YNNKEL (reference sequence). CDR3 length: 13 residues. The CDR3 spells CASSGHTDGELFF. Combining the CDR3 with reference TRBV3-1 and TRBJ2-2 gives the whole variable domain DTAVSQTPKYLVTQMGNDKSIKCEQNLGHDTMYWYKQDSKKFLKIMFSYNNKELIINETVPNRFSPKSPDKAHLNLHINSLELGDSAVYFCASSGHTDGELFFGEGSRLTVL.

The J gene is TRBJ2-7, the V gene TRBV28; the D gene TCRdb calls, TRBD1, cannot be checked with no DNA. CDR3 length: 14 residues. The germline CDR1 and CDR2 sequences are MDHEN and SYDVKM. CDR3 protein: CASSLRDNSYEQYF.

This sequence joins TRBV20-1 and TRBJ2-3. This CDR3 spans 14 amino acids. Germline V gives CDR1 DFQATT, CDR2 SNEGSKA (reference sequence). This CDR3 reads CSARGASSTDTQYF.

Here the CDR3 reads CASSEAGLAGALSYEQYF. The gene calls are TRBV2 and TRBJ2-7; no DNA is available, so the TRBD2 call from TCRdb remains unchecked. The CDR3 spans 18 residues. Germline CDR1 SNHLY, CDR2 FYNNEI.

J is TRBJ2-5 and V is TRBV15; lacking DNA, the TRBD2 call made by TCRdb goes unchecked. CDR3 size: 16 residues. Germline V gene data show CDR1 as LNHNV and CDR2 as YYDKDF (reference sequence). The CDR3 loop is CATSVIAGGLGLTQYF.

The CDR3 spells CASSPGWKVNEQFF. The chain carries TRBV28 and TRBJ2-1; the D gene TCRdb calls, TRBD1, cannot be checked with no DNA. CDR1 and CDR2 from the germline V gene are MDHEN and SYDVKM. The CDR3 totals 14 residues.

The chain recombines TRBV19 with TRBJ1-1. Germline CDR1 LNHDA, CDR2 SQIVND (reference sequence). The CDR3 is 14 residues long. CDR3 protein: CASRRETADTEAFF.